Listed below are T cell receptor beta chains from one sample, sequenced in a study of cytomegalovirus exposure and HLA in healthy donors. The repertoire was sequenced with immunoSEQ multiplex PCR; TCRdb's copy has only in-frame clones and lacks some. The sample consists of about 100,000 clones, roughly 70% of them appearing once. Sequencing used PBMCs. The origin of the receptors is a man aged 45-65 years in good health and CMV-seronegative. CDR3s include the opening cysteine and the closing phenylalanine or tryptophan. Fields, in order: D gene, J gene, clone size, V gene, CDR3 protein, CDR3 DNA. The D gene is left open where the match is weak. Not all rows give a size; the values are once, few, many and, for expanded clones, a class.

d_call: NA; j_call: TRBJ1-5; clone_size: NA; v_call: TRBV4-3; cdr3_aa: CASSQDLGRVEPQHF; cdr3_nt: TGCGCCAGCAGCCAAGATCTCGGCAGGGTTGAGCCCCAGCATTTT
d_call: TRBD1; j_call: TRBJ2-2; clone_size: few; v_call: TRBV7-2; cdr3_aa: CASSKRTGVDTGELFF; cdr3_nt: TGTGCCAGCAGCAAACGGACAGGGGTAGACACCGGGGAGCTGTTTTTT
d_call: TRBD2; j_call: TRBJ2-2; clone_size: NA; v_call: TRBV5-1; cdr3_aa: CASSLRTSGGNTGELFF; cdr3_nt: TGCGCCAGCAGCTTGCGGACTAGCGGGGGAAACACCGGGGAGCTGTTTTTT
d_call: NA; j_call: TRBJ1-5; clone_size: NA; v_call: TRBV2; cdr3_aa: CATSGLGNQPQHF; cdr3_nt: TGTGCCACCTCAGGGCTTGGCAATCAGCCCCAGCATTTT
d_call: NA; j_call: TRBJ1-2; clone_size: NA; v_call: TRBV9; cdr3_aa: CASSGGRGRNYGYTF; cdr3_nt: TGTGCCAGCAGCGGTGGACGGGGTCGGAACTATGGCTACACCTTC
d_call: NA; j_call: TRBJ2-7; clone_size: NA; v_call: TRBV7-8; cdr3_aa: CASSFGGAEQYF; cdr3_nt: TGTGCCAGCAGCTTCGGAGGCGCCGAGCAGTACTTC
d_call: NA; j_call: TRBJ2-2; clone_size: NA; v_call: TRBV7-9; cdr3_aa: CASSLAAGELFF; cdr3_nt: TGTGCCAGCAGTTTAGCCGCCGGGGAGCTGTTTTTT
d_call: TRBD2; j_call: TRBJ2-3; clone_size: once; v_call: TRBV9; cdr3_aa: CASSVVGLAGQSSTDTQYF; cdr3_nt: TGTGCCAGCAGCGTAGTCGGACTAGCGGGCCAATCTAGCACAGATACGCAGTATTTT
d_call: TRBD2; j_call: TRBJ2-1; clone_size: NA; v_call: TRBV19; cdr3_aa: CASSPREGLNEQFF; cdr3_nt: TGTGCCAGTAGTCCTCGGGAGGGTTTGAATGAGCAGTTCTTC
d_call: NA; j_call: TRBJ2-5; clone_size: NA; v_call: TRBV5-1; cdr3_aa: CASSLVGGGETQYF; cdr3_nt: TGCGCCAGCAGCTTGGTTGGGGGCGGGGAGACCCAGTACTTC
d_call: TRBD1; j_call: TRBJ1-6; clone_size: NA; v_call: TRBV5-6; cdr3_aa: CASSFDRVNSPLHF; cdr3_nt: TGTGCCAGCAGCTTTGACAGGGTAAATTCACCCCTCCACTTT
d_call: NA; j_call: TRBJ1-1; clone_size: once; v_call: TRBV19; cdr3_aa: CASSTNQNTEAFF; cdr3_nt: TGTGCCAGTAGTACAAATCAGAACACTGAAGCTTTCTTT
d_call: NA; j_call: TRBJ1-5; clone_size: NA; v_call: TRBV28; cdr3_aa: CASSRGTRHNQPQHF; cdr3_nt: TGTGCCAGCAGTAGGGGGACAAGACACAATCAGCCCCAGCATTTT
d_call: TRBD1; j_call: TRBJ1-2; clone_size: few; v_call: TRBV7-9; cdr3_aa: CASSSNQQGQGYTF; cdr3_nt: TGTGCCAGCAGCTCCAACCAACAGGGGCAGGGCTACACCTTC
d_call: TRBD1; j_call: TRBJ1-2; clone_size: NA; v_call: TRBV5-6; cdr3_aa: CASSFGQGPNGYTF; cdr3_nt: TGTGCCAGCAGTTTCGGACAGGGCCCAAATGGCTACACCTTC
d_call: NA; j_call: TRBJ2-7; clone_size: NA; v_call: TRBV6-7; cdr3_aa: CASRAFSRSSYEQYF; cdr3_nt: TGTGCCAGCAGAGCCTTCAGTCGGAGCTCCTACGAGCAGTACTTC
d_call: TRBD2; j_call: TRBJ2-7; clone_size: few; v_call: TRBV6-5; cdr3_aa: CASRGGTSSYEQYF; cdr3_nt: TGTGCCAGCCGCGGGGGGACCAGCTCCTACGAGCAGTACTTC
d_call: NA; j_call: TRBJ1-1; clone_size: few; v_call: TRBV25-1; cdr3_aa: CASIGGYTEAFF; cdr3_nt: TGTGCCAGCATAGGGGGTTACACTGAAGCTTTCTTT
d_call: TRBD2; j_call: TRBJ2-3; clone_size: NA; v_call: TRBV5-4; cdr3_aa: CASSLAQREGTDTQYF; cdr3_nt: TGTGCCAGCAGCTTGGCCCAGCGGGAGGGCACAGATACGCAGTATTTT
d_call: NA; j_call: TRBJ1-2; clone_size: once; v_call: TRBV6-5; cdr3_aa: CASRTAASYGYTF; cdr3_nt: TGTGCCAGCAGGACAGCTGCAAGCTATGGCTACACCTTC
d_call: NA; j_call: TRBJ1-2; clone_size: NA; v_call: TRBV5-1; cdr3_aa: CASSLATGENGYTF; cdr3_nt: TGCGCCAGCAGCTTGGCTACAGGAGAAAATGGCTACACCTTC
d_call: NA; j_call: TRBJ2-2; clone_size: NA; v_call: TRBV29-1; cdr3_aa: CSVDRGGTGELFF; cdr3_nt: TGCAGCGTCGACAGGGGAGGGACCGGGGAGCTGTTTTTT
d_call: NA; j_call: TRBJ1-4; clone_size: NA; v_call: TRBV7-9; cdr3_aa: CASSPTGSLDFYEKLFF; cdr3_nt: TGTGCCAGCAGCCCGACAGGTTCCCTGGATTTTTATGAAAAACTGTTTTTT
d_call: NA; j_call: TRBJ2-4; clone_size: NA; v_call: TRBV28; cdr3_aa: CASSSSTSRLAKNIQYF; cdr3_nt: TGTGCCAGCAGCTCAAGTACTAGCCGCCTAGCCAAAAACATTCAGTACTTC
d_call: TRBD1; j_call: TRBJ1-1; clone_size: few; v_call: TRBV5-6; cdr3_aa: CASSLVGTDEAFF; cdr3_nt: TGTGCCAGCAGCTTGGTGGGGACAGACGAAGCTTTCTTT
d_call: NA; j_call: TRBJ2-1; clone_size: NA; v_call: TRBV4-3; cdr3_aa: CASSQGSYNEQFF; cdr3_nt: TGCGCCAGCAGCCAAGGCAGTTACAATGAGCAGTTCTTC
d_call: NA; j_call: TRBJ1-1; clone_size: NA; v_call: TRBV6-5; cdr3_aa: CASSYPGSRVTEAFF; cdr3_nt: TGTGCCAGCAGTTACCCCGGGTCTCGGGTCACTGAAGCTTTCTTT
d_call: NA; j_call: TRBJ2-7; clone_size: few; v_call: TRBV7-3; cdr3_aa: CASSFSTDAEQYF; cdr3_nt: TGTGCCAGCAGCTTTTCGACTGATGCCGAGCAGTACTTC
d_call: NA; j_call: TRBJ1-2; clone_size: NA; v_call: TRBV6-5; cdr3_aa: CASSYSTGQRGGYTF; cdr3_nt: TGTGCCAGCAGTTACTCGACTGGCCAGAGAGGGGGCTACACCTTC
d_call: NA; j_call: TRBJ2-7; clone_size: NA; v_call: TRBV13; cdr3_aa: CASSALSYEQYF; cdr3_nt: TGTGCCAGCAGCGCCCTATCCTACGAGCAGTACTTC
d_call: NA; j_call: TRBJ2-3; clone_size: NA; v_call: TRBV19; cdr3_aa: CASNPGGSTDTQYF; cdr3_nt: TGTGCCAGTAACCCCGGGGGAAGCACAGATACGCAGTATTTT
d_call: NA; j_call: TRBJ2-7; clone_size: NA; v_call: TRBV6-4; cdr3_aa: CASSDPPEPGVGYEQYF; cdr3_nt: TGTGCCAGCAGTGACCCCCCGGAGCCCGGGGTGGGATACGAGCAGTACTTC
d_call: TRBD1; j_call: TRBJ2-7; clone_size: NA; v_call: TRBV7-9; cdr3_aa: CASSLAGTGEWEQYF; cdr3_nt: TGTGCCAGCAGCTTAGCCGGGACAGGGGAGTGGGAGCAGTACTTC
d_call: TRBD1; j_call: TRBJ2-7; clone_size: NA; v_call: TRBV6-1; cdr3_aa: CASTPGQGSYEQYF; cdr3_nt: TGTGCCAGCACCCCTGGACAGGGATCCTACGAGCAGTACTTC
d_call: NA; j_call: TRBJ2-4; clone_size: NA; v_call: TRBV29-1; cdr3_aa: CSVTTPCAKNIQYF; cdr3_nt: TGCAGCGTAACTACCCCTTGCGCCAAAAACATTCAGTACTTC
d_call: NA; j_call: TRBJ1-5; clone_size: NA; v_call: TRBV28; cdr3_aa: CASSSPPKILQGSGPQHF; cdr3_nt: TGTGCCAGCAGTTCGCCCCCTAAGATACTACAGGGTAGTGGGCCCCAGCATTTT
d_call: TRBD1; j_call: TRBJ2-3; clone_size: NA; v_call: TRBV10-3; cdr3_aa: CATSLGQGSSTDTQYF; cdr3_nt: TGTGCCACCTCCTTGGGACAGGGGTCGAGCACAGATACGCAGTATTTT
d_call: TRBD1; j_call: TRBJ1-5; clone_size: once; v_call: TRBV10-3; cdr3_aa: CAARQGRDQPQHF; cdr3_nt: TGTGCCGCGAGACAGGGGCGTGATCAGCCCCAGCATTTT
d_call: NA; j_call: TRBJ2-5; clone_size: NA; v_call: TRBV13; cdr3_aa: CASSFRGTQYF; cdr3_nt: TGTGCCAGCAGCTTCCGAGGGACCCAGTACTTC
d_call: NA; j_call: TRBJ1-5; clone_size: NA; v_call: TRBV19; cdr3_aa: CASSLTGNNQPQHF; cdr3_nt: TGTGCCAGTAGCCTTACGGGAAACAATCAGCCCCAGCATTTT
d_call: TRBD1; j_call: TRBJ2-5; clone_size: NA; v_call: TRBV10-3; cdr3_aa: CATRGTGGDEQYF; cdr3_nt: TGTGCCACCCGCGGGACAGGGGGCGATGAGCAGTACTTC
d_call: NA; j_call: TRBJ2-7; clone_size: NA; v_call: TRBV5-4; cdr3_aa: CASSPLREAGEQYF; cdr3_nt: TGTGCCAGCAGCCCCCTACGGGAAGCGGGCGAGCAGTACTTC
d_call: TRBD1; j_call: TRBJ2-2; clone_size: NA; v_call: TRBV5-6; cdr3_aa: CASSLLTGVGSGELFF; cdr3_nt: TGTGCCAGCAGCTTGTTAACAGGGGTAGGGTCCGGGGAGCTGTTTTTT
d_call: TRBD1; j_call: TRBJ1-6; clone_size: NA; v_call: TRBV5-1; cdr3_aa: CASSPRQGDSPLHF; cdr3_nt: TGCGCCAGCAGCCCCCGACAGGGGGATTCACCCCTCCACTTT
d_call: NA; j_call: TRBJ2-5; clone_size: few; v_call: TRBV7-7; cdr3_aa: CASSRQSQETQYF; cdr3_nt: TGTGCCAGCAGCCGACAGTCCCAAGAGACCCAGTACTTC
d_call: NA; j_call: TRBJ2-2; clone_size: few; v_call: TRBV5-4; cdr3_aa: CASSLGGAGELFF; cdr3_nt: TGTGCCAGCAGCTTGGGGGGGGCCGGGGAGCTGTTTTTT
d_call: NA; j_call: TRBJ1-6; clone_size: few; v_call: TRBV30; cdr3_aa: CAWSVRGYNSPLHF; cdr3_nt: TGTGCCTGGAGTGTACGGGGGTACAATTCACCCCTCCACTTT
d_call: TRBD2; j_call: TRBJ2-3; clone_size: NA; v_call: TRBV5-4; cdr3_aa: CASSFGGTDTQYF; cdr3_nt: TGTGCCAGCAGCTTCGGGGGGACAGATACGCAGTATTTT
d_call: TRBD2; j_call: TRBJ2-1; clone_size: once; v_call: TRBV4-3; cdr3_aa: CASSQSSGRRGNEQFF; cdr3_nt: TGCGCCAGCAGCCAATCCAGCGGGAGGAGGGGGAATGAGCAGTTCTTC
d_call: TRBD1; j_call: TRBJ1-6; clone_size: once; v_call: TRBV6-1; cdr3_aa: CASGADRGLSPLHF; cdr3_nt: TGTGCCAGCGGTGCCGACAGGGGGCTTTCACCCCTCCACTTT
d_call: NA; j_call: TRBJ2-1; clone_size: NA; v_call: TRBV6-1; cdr3_aa: CASSERPRGQLYNEQFF; cdr3_nt: TGTGCCAGCAGTGAGCGCCCGAGAGGGCAGTTATACAATGAGCAGTTCTTC
d_call: NA; j_call: TRBJ1-4; clone_size: NA; v_call: TRBV5-4; cdr3_aa: CASSSAGAGGNEKLFF; cdr3_nt: TGTGCCAGCAGCTCTGCGGGGGCAGGCGGTAATGAAAAACTGTTTTTT
d_call: TRBD1; j_call: TRBJ2-5; clone_size: NA; v_call: TRBV5-1; cdr3_aa: CASSHGQGAETQYF; cdr3_nt: TGCGCCAGCAGCCACGGACAGGGGGCAGAGACCCAGTACTTC
d_call: TRBD1; j_call: TRBJ2-3; clone_size: NA; v_call: TRBV7-2; cdr3_aa: CASSRDRGQIDTQYF; cdr3_nt: TGTGCCAGCAGCCGTGACAGGGGGCAAATAGATACGCAGTATTTT
d_call: NA; j_call: TRBJ1-2; clone_size: few; v_call: TRBV30; cdr3_aa: CAWSVFQGLHGYTF; cdr3_nt: TGTGCCTGGAGTGTATTCCAGGGACTGCACGGCTACACCTTC
d_call: TRBD1; j_call: TRBJ2-5; clone_size: NA; v_call: TRBV28; cdr3_aa: CASSAPTGDKETQYF; cdr3_nt: TGTGCCAGCAGTGCCCCAACAGGGGACAAGGAGACCCAGTACTTC
d_call: NA; j_call: TRBJ2-1; clone_size: NA; v_call: TRBV6-6; cdr3_aa: CASNTRNEQFF; cdr3_nt: TGTGCCAGCAATACGAGGAATGAGCAGTTCTTC
d_call: NA; j_call: TRBJ1-1; clone_size: NA; v_call: TRBV18; cdr3_aa: CASSLKNTEAFF; cdr3_nt: TGTGCCAGCTCCCTAAAGAACACTGAAGCTTTCTTT
d_call: NA; j_call: TRBJ1-3; clone_size: NA; v_call: TRBV6-5; cdr3_aa: CASTSGLPGNTIYF; cdr3_nt: TGTGCCAGCACCTCGGGACTTCCTGGAAACACCATATATTTT
d_call: TRBD1; j_call: TRBJ2-7; clone_size: NA; v_call: TRBV6-1; cdr3_aa: CASWGRDSYEQYF; cdr3_nt: TGTGCCAGCTGGGGCCGGGACAGCTACGAGCAGTACTTC